The 21 T cell receptor beta chains below all came from one sample that was sequenced in a study of beta chain features in type 1 diabetes. Expressed TCRB transcripts were sequenced because the entire RNA isolate underwent reverse transcription. The table came from immunoSEQ multiplex PCR; TCRdb's copy has only in-frame clones and leaves some out. The data show about 180,000 clones, less than 15% seen once. The sample taken for sequencing was central memory CD4+ T cells from blood. These receptors came from a woman aged 18-29 years in good health.

In this sample, this clone turned up a few times. J is TRBJ2-2 and V is TRBV28, with D unresolved. This CDR3 comprises 16 residues. Germline values: CDR1 MDHEN, CDR2 SYDVKM. Trimming left V 5 bases short and J 3 bases short, with 16 bases between. The chain's CDR3 is CASSPAGQAYTGELFF. DNA of the CDR3: TGTGCCAGCAGTCCTGCTGGGCAGGCGTACACCGGGGAGCTGTTTTTT.

This clone was picked up a small number of times. The rearrangement links TRBV28 to TRBJ2-3; D is unclear. The V gene's germline CDR1 is MDHEN and CDR2 SYDVKM. Deletions cut 8 bases from V and 4 bases from J, with 10 bases between. The CDR3 totals 12 residues. The CDR3 spells CASQAIPDTQYF. Written as DNA, the CDR3 is TGTGCCAGCCAAGCGATCCCAGATACGCAGTATTTT.

In this sample, this clone turned up a few times. V gene TRBV28 combines with J gene TRBJ2-2, with D possibly matching TRBD1 (5 bases). Trimming stripped 3 bases from V and 4 bases from J, with 15 bases between. CDR1 and CDR2 (germline): MDHEN, SYDVKM. The CDR3 extends over 16 amino acids. The CDR3 is CASSFETVDSTGELFF. CDR3 nucleotide sequence: TGTGCCAGCAGTTTTGAGACAGTAGATTCCACCGGGGAGCTGTTTTTT.

The chain couples TRBV19 to TRBJ1-1, with D possibly matching TRBD1 (6 bases). Germline CDR1 LNHDA, CDR2 SQIVND (reference sequence). This CDR3 has 14 residues. The V gene lost 3 bases and the J gene lost 3 bases, with 11 bases spanning the gap. Written as DNA, the CDR3 is TGTGCCAGTAGTATTAGCCAGGGGCACACTGAAGCTTTCTTT. Protein sequence: CASSISQGHTEAFF.

This rearrangement joins TRBV29-1 to TRBJ2-1; maybe TRBD2 (6 bases). From germline, CDR1 is SQVTM and CDR2 ANQGSEA. The CDR3 has 14 amino acids. The V and J ends lost 4 bases and 7 bases respectively, with 17 bases between them. CDR3 in amino acids: CSVGRDPRENEQFF. In DNA, the CDR3 is TGCAGCGTTGGCCGGGATCCCCGGGAGAATGAGCAGTTCTTC.

This clone was seen a few times. The rearrangement uses TRBV7-6 and TRBJ2-5, with a weak D call TRBD2 (5 bases). This CDR3 is built from 15 residues. CDR1 and CDR2 from the germline V gene are SGHVS and FNYEAQ. Between the trimmed V and J ends, which lost 1 base and 3 bases, there was a span of 12 bases. This CDR3 reads CASSLGLLEEETQYF. In DNA, the CDR3 is TGTGCCAGCAGCTTAGGTCTACTAGAAGAAGAGACCCAGTACTTC.

This clone was observed at least ten times. V is TRBV4-1 and J is TRBJ1-5; D might be TRBD1 (6 bases). Looked up from germline, CDR1 is MGHRA and CDR2 is YSYEKL. This CDR3 contains 15 residues. Trimming stripped 6 bases from V and 0 bases from J, with 12 bases between. The CDR3 DNA is TGCGCCAGCAGGTGGACAGCTAATAGCAATCAGCCCCAGCATTTT. It specifies CASRWTANSNQPQHF.

The chain couples TRBV2 to TRBJ2-7; TRBD1 might be the D (6 bases). The ends were cut back, 4 bases at V and 2 bases at J, with 9 bases in the middle. The CDR3 runs to 13 residues. Per germline, CDR1 SNHLY and CDR2 FYNNEI. CDR3 amino acids: CASSGQATYEQYF. The DNA for the CDR3 is TGTGCCAGCAGTGGACAGGCCACCTACGAGCAGTACTTC.

This clone was seen only once. The rearrangement links TRBV7-2 to TRBJ2-3, with 7 bases identical to TRBD2. This CDR3 contains 14 residues. From germline, CDR1 is SGHTA and CDR2 FQGNSA. V was pared by 8 bases and J by 5 bases, with 10 bases of the junction left unmatched. CDR3 amino acids: CASARPSGGDTQYF. The CDR3 region has the DNA TGTGCCAGCGCTAGACCATCGGGGGGAGATACGCAGTATTTT. The variable domain in full, with the rest retrieved from reference TRBV7-2 and TRBJ2-3, is GAGVSQSPSNKVTEKGKDVELRCDPISGHTALYWYRQSLGQGLEFLIYFQGNSAPDKSGLPSDRFSAERTGGSVSTLTIQRTQQEDSAVYLCASARPSGGDTQYFGPGTRLTVL.

This clone was counted between two and nine times. J is TRBJ2-1 and V is TRBV18; TRBD2 might be the D (5 bases). CDR3 length: 15 amino acids. Germline V gives CDR1 KGHSH, CDR2 LQKENI. Trimming pared 3 bases from V and 4 bases from J, leaving 13 bases between. CDR3: CASSPEGTPYNEQFF. The CDR3, as DNA: TGTGCCAGCTCACCCGAGGGTACCCCATACAATGAGCAGTTCTTC.

V is TRBV6-5 and J is TRBJ2-3; possible D gene TRBD1, 5 bases. V lost 5 bases, J lost 4 bases, and 16 bases lay in between. Germline lookup yields CDR1 MNHEY and CDR2 SVGAGI. The CDR3 totals 15 residues. CDR3 sequence: CASSNHQGLADTQYF. The CDR3 DNA reads as TGTGCCAGCAGTAACCACCAGGGTTTGGCAGATACGCAGTATTTT.

The chain joins TRBV5-1 to TRBJ2-7; 7 bases are shared with TRBD2. J gave up 8 bases and V 3 bases, and 11 bases lay outside the gene matches. The length of the CDR3 is 14 residues. Germline loops: CDR1 SGHRS, CDR2 YFSETQ. The CDR3 DNA follows: TGCGCCAGCAGCTCAGGACTAGACTACGTGAAGCAGTACTTC. This encodes CASSSGLDYVKQYF.

This clone was observed a single time. This chain joins TRBV6-5 and TRBJ2-1, with D tentatively TRBD2 (5 bases). Trimming took off 7 bases at V and 4 bases at J, with 17 bases between the two ends. CDR3 length: 15 amino acids. Germline V gives CDR1 MNHEY, CDR2 SVGAGI. CDR3 DNA: TGTGCCAGCATTGCCCCCGGACTGAAGTACAATGAGCAGTTCTTC. The encoded protein is CASIAPGLKYNEQFF.

This clone has ten or more counts. The chain couples TRBV7-9 to TRBJ2-7; D perhaps matches TRBD2 (5 bases). The germline gives CDR1 SEHNR, CDR2 FQNEAQ (reference sequence). CDR3 length: 12 amino acids. The V end was cut by 8 bases, the J end by 1 base, with 9 bases between. Here the CDR3 DNA reads TGTGCCAGCGGACTCCAGTCCTACGAGCAGTACTTC. It codes for CASGLQSYEQYF.

This chain links TRBV2 with TRBJ2-3; D gene ambiguous. Germline V lookup: CDR1 SNHLY, CDR2 FYNNEI. The length of the CDR3 is 14 residues. The ends were cut back, 6 bases at V and 2 bases at J, with 12 bases in the middle. DNA for the CDR3: TGTGCCAGCAGGGATGACTCAAACACAGATACGCAGTATTTT. The encoded protein is CASRDDSNTDTQYF.

Many counts were recorded for this clone. The chain couples TRBV5-1 to TRBJ2-2, with TRBD2 matching over 8 bases. Germline lookup yields CDR1 SGHRS and CDR2 YFSETQ. The V segment lost 0 bases and the J segment 2 bases; nucleotides outside the gene matches: 6. CDR3 length: 17 amino acids. The CDR3 here is CASSLALSGANTGELFF. The CDR3, as DNA: TGCGCCAGCAGCTTGGCCCTTAGCGGGGCTAACACCGGGGAGCTGTTTTTT.

This rearrangement joins TRBV15 to TRBJ1-2; tentative D call: TRBD1 (6 bases). CDR3 length equals 15 residues. Trimming stripped 5 bases from V and 6 bases from J, with 19 bases between. Looked up from germline, CDR1 is LNHNV and CDR2 is YYDKDF (reference sequence). Written as DNA, the CDR3 is TGTGCCACCAGCCCTCGACAGGTTTTACAAAATGGCTACACCTTC. It specifies CATSPRQVLQNGYTF.

The rearrangement links TRBV27 to TRBJ2-1; no clear D gene. There are 14 residues in the CDR3. V lost 2 bases to trimming and J lost 5 bases, with 10 bases between them. Germline V CDR1 and CDR2: MNHEY, SMNVEV (reference sequence). This chain's CDR3 is CASSLLGQHNEQFF. The CDR3 nucleotides read TGTGCCAGCAGTTTACTGGGCCAACACAATGAGCAGTTCTTC.

This clone was picked up a small number of times. J is TRBJ2-1 and V is TRBV29-1; TRBD2 matches 10 bases. V was pared by 5 bases and J by 7 bases, with 11 bases of the junction left unmatched. The CDR3 spans 15 residues. Germline V gives CDR1 SQVTM, CDR2 ANQGSEA. CDR3 protein: CSVQQLAGLYNEQFF. The CDR3, as DNA: TGCAGCGTTCAGCAACTAGCGGGACTTTATAATGAGCAGTTCTTC.

The table lists this clone with a few counts. The same CDR3 can be traced to other DNA sequences in this sample. V gene TRBV9 combines with J gene TRBJ1-1; D might be TRBD1 (5 bases). This CDR3 contains 13 residues. Trimming shortened V by 2 bases and J by 2 bases, and 7 bases separated the two germline ends. Looked up from germline, CDR1 is SGDLS and CDR2 is YYNGEE. The chain's CDR3 is CASSVQGNTEAFF. DNA of the CDR3: TGTGCCAGCAGCGTCCAGGGAAACACTGAAGCTTTCTTT.

In this sample, this clone turned up a few times. The V gene is TRBV9, the J gene TRBJ2-3; D is ambiguous. The CDR3 loop spans 13 amino acids. Germline V lookup: CDR1 SGDLS, CDR2 YYNGEE. Trimming cost V 5 bases and J 1 base, with 8 bases left between them. DNA for the CDR3: TGTGCCAGCAGTGTTCAGGGCACAGATACGCAGTATTTT. It is translated as CASSVQGTDTQYF.